Described below is a single TCR beta chain sequence and its context. What it recognizes is unknown. At one end the junction does not follow the germline gene, possibly because of a read error. The CDR3 loop spans 13 amino acids. The sample belongs to a study of T cells in Graves' hyperthyroidism and ophthalmopathy. Turning to the study itself: Peripheral blood was secured at the point of initial diagnosis, before any treatment.

Newly diagnosed hyperthyroidism, duration under 2 months, in patients aged 18 to 65. Whole-study findings and limits: Ophthalmopathy was predicted by the model a median of 6.5 months ahead of onset.

RNA transcripts gave rise to amplified TCR beta CDR3 regions. The HTBI primer set drove a first-round RT-PCR of the TCR CDR3. MiXCR, run by TCRdb on the multiplex PCR reads, gives a single entry per CDR3 protein. The profile covers some 510,000 distinct CDR3 sequences, with 20% to 25% appearing a single time and less than 30% taken by the ten largest. Sample: blood. The TCR was taken from a man aged 18 to 29 with Graves' hyperthyroidism. The chain combines TRBV12-3 or TRBV12-4 with TRBJ2-7; D is unclear. For the CDR3, the DNA is TGTGCCAGCAGTTTAGGCACCTCCTACGAGCTGTACTTC. Its protein product is CASSLGTSYELYF.